This T cell receptor (beta chain) was found in a study of T-cell reconstitution after alpha-beta-depleted transplantation in children. Findings and caveats of the study: One year after transplant, T-cell counts and diversity came mostly from newly produced T cells.

This clonotype was detected many times. No antigen is known for it. Preparing the TCRbeta library involved the use of unique molecular identifiers. TCRdb redid the calling of the PCR reads with MiXCR, one entry per CDR3 protein. The sample consists of around 700,000 distinct CDR3 sequences, roughly 14% of them appearing once. The sequencing here drew on PBMCs, taken before TCRalphabeta/CD19-depleted stem cell transplant. This receptor was obtained from a girl aged 2 to 9 with congenital amegakaryocytic thrombocytopenia, due to receive a stem cell transplant.

The DNA for the CDR3 is TGCAGTGCTATACTAAACTCTGAAGGGGGCTACACCTTC. It yields the protein CSAILNSEGGYTF. The chain recombines TRBV20-1 with TRBJ1-2; no firm D call. From germline, CDR1 is DFQATT and CDR2 SNEGSKA (reference sequence). The CDR3 length is 13 residues. V gave up 4 bases and J gave up 8 bases, with 17 bases separating them.